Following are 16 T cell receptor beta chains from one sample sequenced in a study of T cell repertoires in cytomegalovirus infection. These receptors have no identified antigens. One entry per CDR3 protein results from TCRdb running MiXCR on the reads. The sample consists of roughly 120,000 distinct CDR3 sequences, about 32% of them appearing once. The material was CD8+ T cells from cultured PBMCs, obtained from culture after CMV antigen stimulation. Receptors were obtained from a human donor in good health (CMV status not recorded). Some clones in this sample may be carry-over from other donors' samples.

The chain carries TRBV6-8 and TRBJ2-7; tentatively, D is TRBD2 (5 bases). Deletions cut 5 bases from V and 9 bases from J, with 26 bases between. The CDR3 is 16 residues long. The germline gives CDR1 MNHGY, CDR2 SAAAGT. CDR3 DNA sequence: TGTGCCAGCAGTCAAACCCGTCCGGACTCCTTCAACGGGCAGTACTTC. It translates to CASSQTRPDSFNGQYF.

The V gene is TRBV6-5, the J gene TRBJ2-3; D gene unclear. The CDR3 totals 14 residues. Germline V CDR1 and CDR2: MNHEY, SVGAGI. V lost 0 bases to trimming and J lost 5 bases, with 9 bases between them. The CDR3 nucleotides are TGTGCCAGCAGTTACTCGAGTCCGGTAGATACGCAGTATTTT. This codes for CASSYSSPVDTQYF.

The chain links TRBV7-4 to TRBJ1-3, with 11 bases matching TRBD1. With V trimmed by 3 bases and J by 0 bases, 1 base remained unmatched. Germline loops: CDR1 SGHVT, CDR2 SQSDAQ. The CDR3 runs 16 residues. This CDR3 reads CASSLGTGGSGNTIYF. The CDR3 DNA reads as TGTGCCAGCAGCTTGGGGACAGGGGGCTCTGGAAACACCATATATTTT. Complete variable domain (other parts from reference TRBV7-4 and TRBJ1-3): GAGVSQSPRYKVAKRGRDVALRCDSISGHVTLYWYRQTLGQGSEVLTYSQSDAQRDKSGRPSGRFSAERPERSVSTLKIQRTEQGDSAVYLCASSLGTGGSGNTIYFGEGSWLTVV.

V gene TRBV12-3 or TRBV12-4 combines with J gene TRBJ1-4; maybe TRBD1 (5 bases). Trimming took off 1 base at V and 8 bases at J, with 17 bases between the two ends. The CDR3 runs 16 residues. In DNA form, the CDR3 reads TGTGCCAGCAGTTTAGGGCGGGGGATGGTGAAGGAAAAACTGTTTTTT. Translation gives CASSLGRGMVKEKLFF.

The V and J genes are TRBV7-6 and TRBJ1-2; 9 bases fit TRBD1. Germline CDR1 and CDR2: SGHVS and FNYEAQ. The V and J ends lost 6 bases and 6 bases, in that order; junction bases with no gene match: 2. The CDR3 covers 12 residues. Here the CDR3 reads CASRRDRDGYTF. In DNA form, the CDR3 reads TGTGCCAGCAGACGGGACAGGGATGGCTACACCTTC. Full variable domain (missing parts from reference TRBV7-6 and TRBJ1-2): GAGVSQSPRYKVTKRGQDVALRCDPISGHVSLYWYRQALGQGPEFLTYFNYEAQQDKSGLPNDRFSAERPEGSISTLTIQRTEQRDSAMYRCASRRDRDGYTFGSGTRLTVV.

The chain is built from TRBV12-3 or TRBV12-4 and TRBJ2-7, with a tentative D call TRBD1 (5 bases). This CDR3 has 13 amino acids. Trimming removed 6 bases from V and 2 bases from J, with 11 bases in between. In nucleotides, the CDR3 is TGTGCCAGCAGCCGACAGTCTACCTACGAGCAGTACTTC. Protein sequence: CASSRQSTYEQYF.

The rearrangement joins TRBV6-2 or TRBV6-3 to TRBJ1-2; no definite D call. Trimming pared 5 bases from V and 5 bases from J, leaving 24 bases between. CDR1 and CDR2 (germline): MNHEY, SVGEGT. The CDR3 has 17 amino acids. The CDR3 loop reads CASSISGRVIVRYGYTF. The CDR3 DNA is TGTGCCAGCAGTATCTCCGGGAGGGTCATCGTCCGGTATGGCTACACCTTC.

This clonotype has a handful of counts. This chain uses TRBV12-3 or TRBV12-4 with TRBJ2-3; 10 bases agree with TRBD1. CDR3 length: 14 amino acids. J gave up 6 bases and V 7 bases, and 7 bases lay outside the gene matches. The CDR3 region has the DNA TGTGCCAGCACCCGACAGGGGGCAGGGGATACGCAGTATTTT. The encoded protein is CASTRQGAGDTQYF.

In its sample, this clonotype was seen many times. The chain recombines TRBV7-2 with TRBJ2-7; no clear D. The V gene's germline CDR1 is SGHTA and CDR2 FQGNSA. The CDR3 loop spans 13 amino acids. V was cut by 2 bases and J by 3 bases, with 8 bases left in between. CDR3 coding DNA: TGTGCCAGCAGCTTAAATGACGACTACGAGCAGTACTTC. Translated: CASSLNDDYEQYF.

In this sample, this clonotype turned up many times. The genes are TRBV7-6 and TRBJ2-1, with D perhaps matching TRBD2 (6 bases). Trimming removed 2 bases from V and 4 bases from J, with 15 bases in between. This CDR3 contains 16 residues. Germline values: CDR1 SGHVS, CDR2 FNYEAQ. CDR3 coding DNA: TGTGCCAGCAGCTTATTGGAGGGATCAATATACAATGAGCAGTTCTTC. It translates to CASSLLEGSIYNEQFF.

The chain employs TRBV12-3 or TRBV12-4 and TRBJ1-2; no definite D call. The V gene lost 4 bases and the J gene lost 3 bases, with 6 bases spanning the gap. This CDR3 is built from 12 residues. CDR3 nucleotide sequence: TGTGCCAGCAGTTACAGATACTATGGCTACACCTTC. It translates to CASSYRYYGYTF.

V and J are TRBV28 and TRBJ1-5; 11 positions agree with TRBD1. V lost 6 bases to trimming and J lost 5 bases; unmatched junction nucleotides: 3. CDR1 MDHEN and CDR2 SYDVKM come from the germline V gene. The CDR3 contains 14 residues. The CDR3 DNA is TGTGCCAGCAGGAGGGACAGGGGGTATCAGCCCCAGCATTTT. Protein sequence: CASRRDRGYQPQHF.

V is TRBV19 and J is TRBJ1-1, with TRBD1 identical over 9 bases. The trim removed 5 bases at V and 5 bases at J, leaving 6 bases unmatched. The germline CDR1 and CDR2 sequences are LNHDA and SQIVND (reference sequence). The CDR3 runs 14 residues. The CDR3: CASSAQGAMTEAFF. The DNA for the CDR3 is TGTGCCAGTAGTGCACAGGGGGCTATGACTGAAGCTTTCTTT.

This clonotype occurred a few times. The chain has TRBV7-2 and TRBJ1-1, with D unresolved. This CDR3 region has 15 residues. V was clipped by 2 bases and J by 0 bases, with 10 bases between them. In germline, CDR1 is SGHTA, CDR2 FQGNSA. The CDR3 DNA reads TGTGCCAGCAGCTTAAGAGTGCGGCTGAACACTGAAGCTTTCTTT. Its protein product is CASSLRVRLNTEAFF. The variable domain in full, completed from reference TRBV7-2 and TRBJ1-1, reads GAGVSQSPSNKVTEKGKDVELRCDPISGHTALYWYRQSLGQGLEFLIYFQGNSAPDKSGLPSDRFSAERTGGSVSTLTIQRTQQEDSAVYLCASSLRVRLNTEAFFGQGTRLTVV.

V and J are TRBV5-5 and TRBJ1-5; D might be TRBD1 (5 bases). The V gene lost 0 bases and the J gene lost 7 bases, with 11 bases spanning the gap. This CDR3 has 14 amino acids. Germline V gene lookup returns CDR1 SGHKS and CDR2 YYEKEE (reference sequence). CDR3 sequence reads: CASSLGPDIQPQHF. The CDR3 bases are TGTGCCAGCAGCTTGGGGCCGGACATACAGCCCCAGCATTTT.

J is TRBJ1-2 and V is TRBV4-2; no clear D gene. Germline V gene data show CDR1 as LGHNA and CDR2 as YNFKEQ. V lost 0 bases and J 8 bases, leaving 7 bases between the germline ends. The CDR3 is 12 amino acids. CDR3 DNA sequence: TGTGCCAGCAGCCAAGACGCAGGCGGCTACACCTTC. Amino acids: CASSQDAGGYTF.